Listed here are 9 T cell receptor beta chains from one sample, sequenced in a study of T cell clones after liver transplantation. The assay was immunoSEQ multiplex PCR, and TCRdb's table has in-frame clones only and misses some. The profile shows roughly 73,000 clones, 75% to 85% of them singletons. Sequenced material: CD4+ T cells from blood, taken before liver transplant. These receptors all stem from a human donor who received a liver transplant.

Here the CDR3 DNA reads TGTGCCAGCAGTTTAATACAGCCGAACACTGAAGCTTTCTTT. It is translated as CASSLIQPNTEAFF. This chain connects TRBV28 to TRBJ1-1; D is unresolved. The CDR3 loop spans 14 amino acids. Germline CDR1 is MDHEN and CDR2 is SYDVKM. Trimming stripped 2 bases from V and 1 base from J, with 8 bases between.

The DNA of the CDR3 is TGCGCCAGCAGCTTTTCGACAGATACGCAGTATTTT. Translated, it gives CASSFSTDTQYF. The chain uses TRBV5-1 and TRBJ2-3; D gene uncertain. Germline V gene data show CDR1 as SGHRS and CDR2 as YFSETQ. CDR3 length: 12 residues. V lost 2 bases and J 3 bases, leaving 4 bases between the germline ends.

The genes are TRBV7-9 and TRBJ1-2, with TRBD1 as a possible D gene (5 bases). Per the germline V gene, CDR1 is SEHNR and CDR2 is FQNEAQ (reference sequence). V lost 6 bases and J lost 10, with 18 bases in between. The CDR3 length is 13 residues. The CDR3 DNA reads TGTGCCAGCAGTTACTCTGGGGGGACGACCTACACCTTC. Protein: CASSYSGGTTYTF.

This chain's CDR3 is CASSSTGSHQPQHF. The CDR3 coding sequence is TGTGCCAGCAGCTCGACAGGGAGCCATCAGCCCCAGCATTTT. V and J are TRBV7-2 and TRBJ1-5; 7 nucleotides match TRBD1. Per germline, CDR1 SGHTA and CDR2 FQGNSA. The CDR3 totals 14 residues. Unmatched junction bases numbered 5, after V lost 4 bases and J lost 5 bases.

The rearrangement uses TRBV7-9 and TRBJ2-5; tentative D call: TRBD2 (5 bases). Germline-derived CDR1 and CDR2 are SEHNR and FQNEAQ (reference sequence). Trimming cost V 0 bases and J 0 bases, with 17 bases left between them. The CDR3 length is 18 residues. CDR3 DNA: TGTGCCAGCAGCTTAGCGGGAGATCAAACTTGGTACCAAGAGACCCAGTACTTC. Its protein product is CASSLAGDQTWYQETQYF.

This chain uses TRBV6-5 with TRBJ2-3; D remains ambiguous. Germline CDR1 is MNHEY and CDR2 is SVGAGI. Trimming left V 6 bases short and J 4 bases short, with 11 bases between. The CDR3 loop spans 13 amino acids. The CDR3 loop is CASRFPGADTQYF. CDR3 bases: TGTGCCAGCAGATTCCCTGGCGCAGATACGCAGTATTTT.

This clone was seen only once. The rearrangement uses TRBV15 and TRBJ2-1; weak D call: TRBD2 (5 bases). The germline V gene encodes CDR1 LNHNV and CDR2 YYDKDF (reference sequence). This CDR3 is built from 14 residues. Trimming left V 5 bases short and J 5 bases short, with 13 bases between. CDR3 in DNA: TGTGCCACCAGCGGCCGCGGGTCCCACAATGAGCAGTTCTTC. This codes for CATSGRGSHNEQFF.

The genes are TRBV7-6 and TRBJ1-5, with D tentatively TRBD1 (6 bases). Looked up from germline, CDR1 is SGHVS and CDR2 is FNYEAQ. Trimming took off 5 bases at V and 2 bases at J, with 13 bases between the two ends. The length of the CDR3 is 15 residues. In nucleotides, the CDR3 is TGTGCCAGCAGCCAGGGGCGCGCGGGCAATCAGCCCCAGCATTTT. This codes for CASSQGRAGNQPQHF.

The rearrangement links TRBV2 to TRBJ2-7; perhaps TRBD2 as D (5 bases). Germline V gene lookup returns CDR1 SNHLY and CDR2 FYNNEI. CDR3 length equals 13 residues. V lost 6 bases, J lost 4 bases, and 13 bases lay in between. DNA for the CDR3: TGTGCCAGCAGCCTCGCCGAGGGATACGAGCAGTACTTC. It encodes CASSLAEGYEQYF.